The rows below give T cell receptor beta chains drawn from one sample of a study of siplizumab effects on memory and regulatory T cells. The table came from immunoSEQ multiplex PCR; TCRdb's copy has only in-frame clones and leaves some out. The sample has approximately 28,000 clones, more than 65% seen once; the top ten hold around 23%. Sequenced: memory CD4+ T cells sorted from blood. These receptors were taken from a human donor in good health. Both conserved end residues are part of each CDR3. Fields, in order: V gene, J gene, clone size, D gene, CDR3 protein, CDR3 DNA. A D gene is named only where the DNA matches it firmly. Clone size is not always given. Where it is, it says once, few, many or a class for expanded clones.

TRBV7-6,TRBJ2-5,few,TRBD2,CASSLYPRGVAGQETQYF,TGTGCCAGCAGCCTCTACCCTAGGGGGGTAGCGGGGCAAGAGACCCAGTACTTC
TRBV7-8,TRBJ2-5,NA,TRBD2,CASGGLAGDGETQYF,TGTGCCAGCGGGGGACTAGCGGGAGACGGGGAGACCCAGTACTTC
TRBV18,TRBJ2-2,NA,NA,CASSLLDRSTGELFF,TGTGCCAGCTCACTTTTAGATAGAAGCACCGGGGAGCTGTTTTTT
TRBV25-1,TRBJ1-6,NA,TRBD1,CASSAGQGDNSPLHF,TGTGCCAGCAGTGCCGGACAGGGGGATAATTCACCCCTCCACTTT
TRBV11-2,TRBJ2-3,NA,TRBD2,CASRPTSGRGDTQYF,TGTGCCAGCAGACCAACTAGCGGGAGAGGAGATACGCAGTATTTT
TRBV4-1,TRBJ1-1,NA,NA,CASSQGGVGTEAFF,TGCGCCAGCAGCCAAGGAGGGGTGGGCACTGAAGCTTTCTTT
TRBV6-1,TRBJ1-2,NA,NA,CASSEIQNYGYTF,TGTGCCAGCAGTGAAATACAGAACTATGGCTACACCTTC
TRBV7-8,TRBJ2-5,NA,TRBD2,CASSLSGRSETQYF,TGTGCCAGCAGCTTGAGCGGGAGGAGTGAGACCCAGTACTTC
TRBV7-2,TRBJ1-2,medium-sized,TRBD1,CASSQGAGYGYTF,TGTGCCAGCAGCCAGGGGGCCGGCTATGGCTACACCTTC
TRBV11-3,TRBJ2-7,NA,NA,CASSFNGRNSYEQYF,TGTGCCAGCAGCTTCAATGGGAGAAATTCCTACGAGCAGTACTTC
TRBV5-1,TRBJ2-3,NA,NA,CASSLGGNTDTQYF,TGCGCCAGCAGCTTGGGCGGCAACACAGATACGCAGTATTTT
TRBV30,TRBJ1-2,NA,NA,CAWRANRDGYIF,TGTGCCTGGAGGGCGAACAGGGATGGCTACATCTTC
TRBV6-5,TRBJ1-1,NA,NA,CASSTRAREAFF,TGTGCCAGCAGTACTAGGGCCCGTGAAGCTTTCTTT
TRBV7-9,TRBJ2-3,NA,NA,CASSSRGPDTQYF,TGTGCCAGCAGTTCCAGGGGTCCAGATACGCAGTATTTT
TRBV19,TRBJ2-2,NA,TRBD2,CASSPWTSGSNTGELFF,TGTGCCAGTAGTCCCTGGACTAGCGGGAGCAACACCGGGGAGCTGTTTTTT
TRBV6-6,TRBJ2-2,once,NA,CASSYRRDWEAGELFF,TGTGCCAGCAGTTACCGCCGGGACTGGGAGGCCGGGGAGCTGTTTTTT
TRBV20-1,TRBJ2-1,NA,NA,CSASADEQFF,TGCAGTGCTAGCGCGGATGAGCAGTTCTTC
TRBV18,TRBJ2-7,NA,NA,CASSPTMGEQYF,TGTGCCAGCTCACCAACGATGGGGGAGCAGTACTTC
TRBV7-2,TRBJ1-5,NA,NA,CASSSPAGGNSNQPQHF,TGTGCCAGCAGCTCCCCTGCCGGGGGGAATAGCAATCAGCCCCAGCATTTT
TRBV6-1,TRBJ1-2,NA,NA,CASSDAVYGYTF,TGTGCCAGCAGTGATGCAGTATATGGCTACACCTTC